These 27 T cell receptor beta chains were sequenced from one sample in a study of blood T cell repertoires in COVID-19. Data came from immunoSEQ multiplex PCR; TCRdb stores just in-frame clones and leaves some out. The data contain tens of thousands of clones, over 80% of them singletons. The specimen was peripheral blood. These receptor sequences come from a man aged 45-65 years with active COVID-19.

This clone has a single count. This rearrangement joins TRBV3-1 (or the pseudogene TRBV3-2) to TRBJ1-4, with D hard to call. Trimming cost V 4 bases and J 8 bases, with 11 bases left between them. Germline CDR1 reads LGHDT; CDR2 reads YNNKEL (reference sequence). The CDR3 extends over 13 amino acids. This CDR3 reads CASSPSIREKLFF. CDR3 coding DNA: TGTGCCAGCAGCCCATCCATTCGGGAAAAACTGTTTTTT.

This clone was detected once. J is TRBJ2-1 and V is TRBV7-2, with 7 bases identical to TRBD1. V was pared by 2 bases and J by 0 bases, with 4 bases of the junction left unmatched. Germline assignment: CDR1 SGHTA and CDR2 FQGNSA. This CDR3 has 16 amino acids. CDR3 bases: TGTGCCAGCAGCTTATTGGGGACAGCCTCCTACAATGAGCAGTTCTTC. Encoded protein: CASSLLGTASYNEQFF.

The chain employs TRBV10-2 and TRBJ2-7; weak D call: TRBD2 (6 bases). The germline V gene has CDR1 WSHSY and CDR2 SAAADI. V was pared by 6 bases and J by 0 bases, with 18 bases between. The CDR3 runs to 16 residues. The CDR3 coding sequence is TGCGCCAGCAGAAAATCCGGGCTCGGGGGCTCCTACGAGCAGTACTTC. Its protein product is CASRKSGLGGSYEQYF.

The chain uses TRBV18 and TRBJ2-5; 7 bases are a match to TRBD1. This CDR3 is 14 amino acids long. The V segment lost 4 bases and the J segment 1 base; nucleotides outside the gene matches: 3. CDR1 and CDR2 (germline): KGHSH, LQKENI. The CDR3 DNA reads TGTGCCAGCTCACGAGGGACAGCCCAAGAGACCCAGTACTTC. Translation: CASSRGTAQETQYF.

This clone was seen more than once but under ten times. The genes are TRBV18 and TRBJ2-3, with TRBD2 matching over 7 bases. CDR1 and CDR2 (germline): KGHSH, LQKENI. Trimming at V came to 2 bases and at J to 8 bases, leaving 7 bases not matched to a gene. The CDR3 runs to 14 residues. The CDR3 DNA reads TGTGCCAGCTCACCAGGAGCGACGGGGGGTACGCAGTATTTT. Its translation: CASSPGATGGTQYF. The complete variable domain, with remaining parts taken from reference TRBV18 and TRBJ2-3, reads NAGVMQNPRHLVRRRGQEARLRCSPMKGHSHVYWYRQLPEEGLKFMVYLQKENIIDESGMPKERFSAEFPKEGPSILRIQQVVRGDSAAYFCASSPGATGGTQYFGPGTRLTVL.

This clone showed up just once. The V gene is TRBV5-3, the J gene TRBJ2-3, with no clear D. TRBV5-3 is filed as an ORF, its function uncertain. The V end was cut by 2 bases, the J end by 3 bases, with 16 bases between. This CDR3 is 16 amino acids long. The CDR3 spells CARSFFRLHRTDTQYF. CDR3 bases: TGTGCCAGAAGCTTTTTTCGTCTCCACCGGACAGATACGCAGTATTTT.

This chain links TRBV13 with TRBJ2-1, with 13 bases identical to TRBD2. The CDR3 is made up of 16 amino acids. Losses at the gene ends were 5 bases for V and 6 bases for J; bases not matched to a gene: 7. Germline CDR1 and CDR2: PRHDT and FYEKMQ (reference sequence). CDR3 DNA sequence: TGTGCCAGCAGCACCCGGACTAGCGGGAGAGGCAATGAGCAGTTCTTC. This codes for CASSTRTSGRGNEQFF.

The chain joins TRBV27 to TRBJ1-2; possibly TRBD1 for D (6 bases). V was cut by 0 bases and J by 8 bases, with 10 bases left in between. Per the germline V gene, CDR1 is MNHEY and CDR2 is SMNVEV (reference sequence). There are 13 residues in the CDR3. CDR3 amino acids: CASSLSRGGGYTF. In DNA form, the CDR3 reads TGTGCCAGCAGTTTATCCAGGGGAGGGGGCTACACCTTC.

This chain uses TRBV28 with TRBJ1-1, with D perhaps TRBD1 (6 bases). CDR1 is MDHEN, CDR2 SYDVKM, per germline. V lost 4 bases and J 5 bases, leaving 11 bases between the germline ends. The length of the CDR3 is 13 residues. The CDR3 sequence: CASSWVQGTEAFF. The CDR3 coding sequence is TGTGCCAGCAGTTGGGTACAGGGAACTGAAGCTTTCTTT.

The chain links TRBV7-6 to TRBJ2-1; 8 nucleotides align to TRBD2. This CDR3 region has 16 residues. The J segment lost 6 bases and the V segment lost 5 bases, leaving 12 bases of the junction unmatched. Germline CDR1 reads SGHVS; CDR2 reads FNYEAQ. The CDR3 loop reads CASSPPFAGGANEQFF. The CDR3 DNA reads as TGTGCCAGCAGCCCCCCATTTGCGGGGGGAGCCAATGAGCAGTTCTTC.

The sample holds one count of this clone. The rearrangement joins TRBV27 to TRBJ1-5; D ambiguous. The ends were cut back, 6 bases at V and 4 bases at J, with 16 bases in the middle. Germline V CDR1 and CDR2: MNHEY, SMNVEV (reference sequence). The CDR3 is 15 amino acids. The CDR3 is CASSPPQNNNQPQHF. The DNA for the CDR3 is TGTGCCAGCAGCCCCCCACAGAACAATAATCAGCCCCAGCATTTT.

The chain has TRBV11-2 and TRBJ2-1, with D unresolved. The CDR3 runs to 15 residues. V lost 1 base and J lost 7, with 14 bases in between. Germline lookup yields CDR1 SGHAT and CDR2 FQNNGV. Written as DNA, the CDR3 is TGTGCCAGCAGCTTAGCTGGCGGAGTCGTTAATGAGCAGTTCTTC. Its translation: CASSLAGGVVNEQFF.

This chain connects TRBV5-1 to TRBJ2-3; 10 positions match TRBD1. This CDR3 has 16 residues. Losses at the gene ends were 0 bases for V and 1 base for J; bases not matched to a gene: 2. CDR1 SGHRS and CDR2 YFSETQ come from the germline V gene. Here the CDR3 reads CASSLVGTGGTDTQYF. CDR3 bases: TGCGCCAGCAGCTTGGTCGGGACAGGGGGCACAGATACGCAGTATTTT. The full variable domain, in which reference TRBV5-1 and TRBJ2-3 provide the parts outside the CDR3, is KAGVTQTPRYLIKTRGQQVTLSCSPISGHRSVSWYQQTPGQGLQFLFEYFSETQRNKGNFPGRFSGRQFSNSRSEMNVSTLELGDSALYLCASSLVGTGGTDTQYFGPGTRLTVL.

The chain is built from TRBV11-3 and TRBJ2-7; perhaps TRBD2 as D (6 bases). The CDR3 length is 15 residues. CDR1 SGHNT and CDR2 YENEEA come from the germline V gene. V dropped 5 bases and J dropped 3 bases, with 17 bases sitting between them. The DNA of the CDR3 is TGTGCCAGCAGCCCTACCTCCGGGGGTGGCTACGAGCAGTACTTC. Protein sequence: CASSPTSGGGYEQYF.

This clone was recorded once. The chain carries TRBV4-1 and TRBJ2-3, with 13 positions matching TRBD2. CDR3 length: 16 residues. Germline V gene data show CDR1 as MGHRA and CDR2 as YSYEKL. The V and J ends lost 4 bases and 4 bases, in that order; junction bases with no gene match: 5. Written as DNA, the CDR3 is TGCGCCAGCAGCCGGACTAGCGGGAGTTTTGCAGATACGCAGTATTTT. Amino acids: CASSRTSGSFADTQYF.

In nucleotides, the CDR3 is TGTGCCAGCAGATCGACAGGACTTGGAAACACCATATATTTT. It translates to CASRSTGLGNTIYF. This chain uses TRBV28 with TRBJ1-3; D may be TRBD1 (6 bases). Per germline, CDR1 MDHEN and CDR2 SYDVKM. The CDR3 covers 14 residues. The germline V and J ends were trimmed by 6 bases and 3 bases, with 12 bases remaining between them.

DNA of the CDR3: TGCGCCAGCAGCCAGACCCTCTTACTAGCGGGAGAGACCCAGTACTTC. Its protein product is CASSQTLLLAGETQYF. The chain recombines TRBV4-3 with TRBJ2-5, with 9 bases aligning to TRBD2. The J segment lost 4 bases and the V segment lost 3 bases, leaving 9 bases of the junction unmatched. The CDR3 is 16 residues long. CDR1 is LGHNA, CDR2 YSLEER, per germline.

This chain joins TRBV18 and TRBJ1-2, with 10 bases fitting TRBD1. The junction had 5 bases not matched to a gene; V was cut back by 2 bases and J by 2 bases. The germline V gene encodes CDR1 KGHSH and CDR2 LQKENI. There are 16 residues in the CDR3. The chain's CDR3 is CASSPLGTGENYGYTF. The CDR3 DNA is TGTGCCAGCTCACCATTAGGGACAGGGGAAAACTATGGCTACACCTTC.

The chain carries TRBV4-1 and TRBJ2-1, with TRBD2 identical over 11 bases. The CDR3 totals 17 residues. Trimming at V came to 4 bases and at J to 0 bases, leaving 5 bases not matched to a gene. Germline CDR1 MGHRA, CDR2 YSYEKL. The chain's CDR3 is CASSRAGLAGSYNEQFF. DNA of the CDR3: TGCGCCAGCAGCCGGGCCGGACTAGCGGGCTCCTACAATGAGCAGTTCTTC.

The chain couples TRBV28 to TRBJ2-6; D gene uncertain. CDR1 and CDR2 from the germline V gene are MDHEN and SYDVKM. Trimming cost V 5 bases and J 0 bases, with 8 bases left between them. The CDR3 is made up of 15 amino acids. The CDR3 region is CASSPQLSGANVLTF. Here the CDR3 DNA reads TGTGCCAGCAGTCCACAGCTCTCTGGGGCCAACGTCCTGACTTTC. Complete variable domain (other parts from reference TRBV28 and TRBJ2-6): DVKVTQSSRYLVKRTGEKVFLECVQDMDHENMFWYRQDPGLGLRLIYFSYDVKMKEKGDIPEGYSVSREKKERFSLILESASTNQTSMYLCASSPQLSGANVLTFGAGSRLTVL.

This clone was seen just once. The chain is built from TRBV7-8 and TRBJ2-5, with D hard to call. V lost 1 base to trimming and J lost 4 bases, with 10 bases between them. Per germline, CDR1 SGHVS and CDR2 FQNEAQ. The CDR3 length is 14 residues. DNA of the CDR3: TGTGCCAGCAGCTTAGTCGGTGTAAGAGAGACCCAGTACTTC. This encodes CASSLVGVRETQYF.

V is TRBV18 and J is TRBJ2-5, with D possibly being TRBD2 (5 bases). Germline CDR1 and CDR2: KGHSH and LQKENI. V lost 2 bases and J lost 2, with 18 bases in between. This CDR3 has 17 amino acids. The CDR3 region is CASSPYLASLPQETQYF. CDR3 nucleotide sequence: TGTGCCAGCTCACCATATTTAGCTAGCCTCCCTCAAGAGACCCAGTACTTC.

The chain uses TRBV7-8 and TRBJ2-7, with D perhaps matching TRBD2 (6 bases). CDR1 is SGHVS, CDR2 FQNEAQ, per germline. The CDR3 spans 14 residues. Trimming pared 5 bases from V and 7 bases from J, leaving 18 bases between. The CDR3 here is CASSPIADYLEQYF. DNA of the CDR3: TGTGCCAGCAGCCCGATAGCGGATTATTTGGAGCAGTACTTC.

The rearrangement uses TRBV30 and TRBJ1-3, with a tentative D call TRBD1 (5 bases). With 3 bases removed from V and 8 bases from J, the gap between germline ends came to 11 bases. The CDR3 extends over 12 amino acids. CDR1 is GTSNPN and CDR2 is SVGIG in the germline V gene (reference sequence). Here the CDR3 DNA reads TGTGCCTGGAGGGGGCCGGGGGACACCATATATTTT. It specifies CAWRGPGDTIYF.

J is TRBJ2-5 and V is TRBV20-1; D is undetermined. Germline loops: CDR1 DFQATT, CDR2 SNEGSKA (reference sequence). V lost 8 bases and J 6 bases, leaving 7 bases between the germline ends. This CDR3 is 9 amino acids long. In DNA, the CDR3 is TGCAGTCCCGTAAAGACCCAGTACTTC. This codes for CSPVKTQYF.

This sequence joins TRBV7-2 and TRBJ2-7; TRBD1 might be the D (5 bases). Trimming removed 2 bases at V and 4 bases at J, with 9 bases between. The germline V gene has CDR1 SGHTA and CDR2 FQGNSA. The length of the CDR3 is 13 residues. In nucleotides, the CDR3 is TGTGCCAGCAGCTTACTAGGGGATTACGAGCAGTACTTC. This gives the protein CASSLLGDYEQYF. Combining the CDR3 with reference TRBV7-2 and TRBJ2-7 gives the whole variable domain GAGVSQSPSNKVTEKGKDVELRCDPISGHTALYWYRQSLGQGLEFLIYFQGNSAPDKSGLPSDRFSAERTGGSVSTLTIQRTQQEDSAVYLCASSLLGDYEQYFGPGTRLTVT.

By sample fraction, this clone is medium-sized. This sequence joins TRBV11-3 and TRBJ2-5; D is possibly TRBD2 (5 bases). CDR3 length equals 16 residues. V lost 6 bases to trimming and J lost 0 bases, with 17 bases between them. In germline, CDR1 is SGHNT, CDR2 YENEEA. As DNA, the CDR3 is TGTGCCAGCAGTCCAAGTTATTCCGGGGACCAAGAGACCCAGTACTTC. It codes for CASSPSYSGDQETQYF.